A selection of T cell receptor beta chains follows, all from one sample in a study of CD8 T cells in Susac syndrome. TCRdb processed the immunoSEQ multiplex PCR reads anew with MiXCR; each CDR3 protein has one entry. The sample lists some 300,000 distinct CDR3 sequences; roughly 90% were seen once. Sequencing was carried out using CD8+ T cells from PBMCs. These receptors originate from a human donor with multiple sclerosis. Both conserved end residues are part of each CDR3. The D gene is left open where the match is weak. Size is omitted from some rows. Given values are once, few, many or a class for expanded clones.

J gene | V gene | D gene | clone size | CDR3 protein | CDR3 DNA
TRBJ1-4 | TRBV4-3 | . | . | CAAGGEKLFF | TGCGCCGCCGGGGGGGAAAAACTGTTTTTT
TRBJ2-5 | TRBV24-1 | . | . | CATSDLVVGETQYF | TGTGCCACCAGTGATTTGGTGGTAGGCGAGACCCAGTACTTC
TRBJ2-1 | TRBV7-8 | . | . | CASSLVPPNRGLFPPYNEQFF | TGTGCCAGCAGCTTAGTGCCCCCCAACAGGGGACTATTTCCCCCCTACAATGAGCAGTTCTTC
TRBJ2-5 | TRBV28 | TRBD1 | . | CASSSPLRDSQETQYF | TGTGCCAGCAGTTCACCGCTTCGGGACAGTCAAGAGACCCAGTACTTC
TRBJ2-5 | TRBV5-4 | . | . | CASSWGQETQYF | TGTGCCAGCAGCTGGGGGCAAGAGACCCAGTACTTC
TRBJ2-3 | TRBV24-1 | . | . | CATSDLRGRSSTDTQYF | TGTGCCACCAGTGATTTACGAGGACGATCTAGCACAGATACGCAGTATTTT
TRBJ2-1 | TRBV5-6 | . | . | CASSSDQSGSSYNEQFF | TGTGCCAGCAGCTCCGACCAAAGCGGTAGCTCCTACAATGAGCAGTTCTTC
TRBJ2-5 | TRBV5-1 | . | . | CASSLVWLTQETQYF | TGCGCCAGCAGCTTGGTATGGCTGACTCAAGAGACCCAGTACTTC
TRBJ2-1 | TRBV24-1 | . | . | CATSDLSLNEQFF | TGTGCCACCAGTGACCTCTCTCTTAATGAGCAGTTCTTC
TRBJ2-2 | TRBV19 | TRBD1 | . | CASTWTGSNTGELFF | TGTGCCAGTACATGGACAGGATCGAACACCGGGGAGCTGTTTTTT
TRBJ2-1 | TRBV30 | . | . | CAWSDPLGGEQFF | TGTGCCTGGAGTGACCCCCTGGGGGGTGAGCAGTTCTTC
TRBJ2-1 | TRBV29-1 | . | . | CSARTGAGNEQFF | TGCAGCGCAAGGACAGGCGCGGGGAATGAGCAGTTCTTC
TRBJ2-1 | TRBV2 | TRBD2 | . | CASSELAGGSDEQFF | TGTGCCAGCAGTGAACTAGCGGGGGGCAGTGATGAGCAGTTCTTC
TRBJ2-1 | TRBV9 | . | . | CASSPSGGHNEQFF | TGTGCCAGCAGCCCTAGTGGGGGGCACAATGAGCAGTTCTTC
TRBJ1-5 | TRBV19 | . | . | CASVQGNQPQHF | TGTGCCAGTGTACAGGGCAATCAGCCCCAGCATTTT
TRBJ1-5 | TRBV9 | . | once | CASSVDGNSNQPQHF | TGTGCCAGCAGCGTAGACGGTAACAGCAATCAGCCCCAGCATTTT
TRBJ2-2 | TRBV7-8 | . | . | CASSLYGTSMLAGELFF | TGTGCCAGCAGCTTATACGGGACAAGCATGTTGGCCGGGGAGCTGTTTTTT
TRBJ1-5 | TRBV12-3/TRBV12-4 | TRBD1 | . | CASSFGQGLNQPQHF | TGTGCCAGCAGTTTTGGACAGGGGCTAAATCAGCCCCAGCATTTT
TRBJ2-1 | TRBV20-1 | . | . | CSAWESRYNEQFF | TGCAGTGCCTGGGAGAGTCGATACAATGAGCAGTTCTTC
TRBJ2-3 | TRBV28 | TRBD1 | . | CASRPGGIPTDTQYF | TGTGCCAGCAGGCCAGGGGGCATCCCCACAGATACGCAGTATTTT
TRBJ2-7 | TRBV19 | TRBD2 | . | CASSSGSLGSEQYF | TGTGCCAGTAGTAGCGGGAGCCTGGGATCCGAGCAGTACTTC
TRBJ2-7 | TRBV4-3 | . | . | CASSQMNGGYEQYF | TGCGCCAGCAGCCAAATGAATGGGGGTTACGAGCAGTACTTC
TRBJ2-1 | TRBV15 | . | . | CATSSNLRGDEQFF | TGTGCCACCAGCAGTAATCTCAGGGGGGATGAGCAGTTCTTC
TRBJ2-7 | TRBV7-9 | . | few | CASSSPGAYEQYF | TGTGCCAGCAGCTCCCCTGGGGCCTACGAGCAGTACTTC
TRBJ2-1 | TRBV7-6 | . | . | CASSLEGSNEQFF | TGTGCCAGCAGCTTAGAGGGAAGCAATGAGCAGTTCTTC
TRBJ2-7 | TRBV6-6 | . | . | CASSPWGQKAYEQYF | TGTGCCAGCAGTCCCTGGGGACAAAAAGCCTACGAGCAGTACTTC
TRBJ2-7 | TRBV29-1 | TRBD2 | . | CSVGRLAGGSYEQYF | TGCAGCGTTGGTAGACTAGCGGGAGGTAGTTACGAGCAGTACTTC
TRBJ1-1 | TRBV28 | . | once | CASSFTTANTEAFF | TGTGCCAGCAGTTTTACGACGGCGAACACTGAAGCTTTCTTT
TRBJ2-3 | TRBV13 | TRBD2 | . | CASSLLGGAGSTDTQYF | TGTGCCAGCAGCTTATTGGGAGGGGCAGGGAGCACAGATACGCAGTATTTT
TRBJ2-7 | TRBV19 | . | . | CASSPPPGSYYEQYF | TGTGCCAGTAGTCCCCCTCCGGGCAGCTACTACGAGCAGTACTTC
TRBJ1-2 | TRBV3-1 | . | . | CASRPGPLVNYGYTF | TGTGCCAGCAGGCCAGGGCCTTTGGTTAACTATGGCTACACCTTC
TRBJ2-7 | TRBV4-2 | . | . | CASSQDWQVGVREQYF | TGTGCCAGCAGCCAAGATTGGCAGGTGGGGGTTCGCGAGCAGTACTTC
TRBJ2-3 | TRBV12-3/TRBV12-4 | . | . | CASSLHPTDTQYF | TGTGCCAGCAGTTTACACCCCACAGATACGCAGTATTTT
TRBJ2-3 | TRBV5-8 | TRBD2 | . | CASSLSGLAGDTQYF | TGTGCCAGCAGCTTGTCGGGACTAGCGGGAGATACGCAGTATTTT
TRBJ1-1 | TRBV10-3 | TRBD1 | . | CAIRGDRGTNTEAFF | TGTGCCATCAGGGGGGACAGGGGAACGAACACTGAAGCTTTCTTT
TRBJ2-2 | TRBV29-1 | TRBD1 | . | CSVEGMGQGRTGELFF | TGCAGCGTTGAAGGGATGGGACAGGGGAGGACCGGGGAGCTGTTTTTT
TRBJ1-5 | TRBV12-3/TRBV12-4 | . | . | CASRPEGIRQPQHF | TGTGCCAGCAGGCCCGAGGGGATTAGGCAGCCCCAGCATTTT
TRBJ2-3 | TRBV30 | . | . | CAWKGSTDTQYF | TGTGCCTGGAAAGGAAGCACAGATACGCAGTATTTT
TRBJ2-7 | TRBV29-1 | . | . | CSAIMGLTYEQYF | TGCAGCGCAATAATGGGACTCACCTACGAGCAGTACTTC
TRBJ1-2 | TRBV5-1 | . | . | CASSLSGGGYTF | TGCGCCAGCAGCTTGTCCGGGGGCGGCTACACCTTC